This T cell receptor beta chain was identified during a study of blood T cell repertoires in COVID-19. Study context: There were acute and convalescent COVID-19 samples, and they came from the United States, Italy and Spain.

Per germline, CDR1 KGHSH and CDR2 LQKENI. With 6 bases removed from V and 8 bases from J, the gap between germline ends came to 17 bases. This CDR3 has 14 amino acids. TCRdb's table, derived via immunoSEQ multiplex PCR, lists solely in-frame clones and lacks some. This sample yields 70,000 or so clones, of which 76% are seen a single time; under 15% belongs to the top ten. The sequence derives from a man in his 60s with COVID-19, enrolled during active disease. Source material: peripheral blood. The genes are TRBV18 and TRBJ1-5; D is ambiguous. The CDR3 spells CASSLLRNSEPQHF. The CDR3 DNA reads as TGTGCCAGCTCGCTACTAAGGAATTCGGAGCCCCAGCATTTT.